This T cell receptor beta chain emerged from a study of CD4+ T cells in melanoma. Study-wide points: CD8+ T cell, macrophage and B cell function reportedly correlated with neoantigen-specific CD4+ T cells. Reportedly, melanoma neoantigen-specific CD4+ T cells showed varied differentiation states.

With regard to this clone: Its antigen is not identified. One end of the junction does not line up with germline, which may come from a read error. The sample carries other DNA sequences with the same CDR3.

The data were produced by immunoSEQ multiplex PCR, yet TCRdb's version contains in-frame clones alone and is incomplete. This sample yields about 110,000 clones, of which approximately 90% are seen a single time; 2.5% to 3.5% belongs to the top ten. The germline CDR1 and CDR2 sequences are GTSNPN and SVGIG (reference sequence). The CDR3 contains 14 residues. This TCR came from a human donor with melanoma. The chain links TRBV30 to TRBJ1-4; D gene ambiguous. Sequenced sample: peripheral blood. As DNA, the CDR3 is TGTGCCTGGAGTGTGGGGAGACTAAGGGAAAAGCTGTTTTTT. Translating gives CAWSVGRLREKLFF. Full variable domain (outside the CDR3, taken from reference TRBV30 and TRBJ1-4): SQTIHQWPATLVQPVGSPLSLECTVEGTSNPNLYWYRQAAGRGLQLLFYSVGIGQISSEVPQNLSASRPQDRQFILSSKKLLLSDSGFYLCAWSVGRLREKLFFGSGTQLSVL.